The following is a T cell receptor (beta chain) sequence with its context. The entry originates in a study of T cells after yellow fever vaccination. TCRdb used MiXCR to reprocess the 5' RACE reads, holding one entry per CDR3 protein. The table records about 170,000 distinct CDR3 sequences, about 6.2% of them present only once. Germline V gene data show CDR1 as SEHNR and CDR2 as FQNEAQ (reference sequence). Trimming took 5 bases from V and 3 from J; bases not matched to a gene: 6. The CDR3 has 16 residues. The origin of this receptor is a man younger than 35 who received the YFV17D yellow fever vaccine. This chain joins TRBV7-9 and TRBJ2-5; 13 bases map to TRBD2. Sequenced here: CD4+ T cells sorted from PBMCs, sampled on the day of the first yellow fever vaccination. CDR3 sequence: CASSVTSGGSKETQYF. CDR3 DNA: TGTGCCAGCAGCGTGACTAGCGGGGGGTCCAAAGAGACCCAGTACTTC.